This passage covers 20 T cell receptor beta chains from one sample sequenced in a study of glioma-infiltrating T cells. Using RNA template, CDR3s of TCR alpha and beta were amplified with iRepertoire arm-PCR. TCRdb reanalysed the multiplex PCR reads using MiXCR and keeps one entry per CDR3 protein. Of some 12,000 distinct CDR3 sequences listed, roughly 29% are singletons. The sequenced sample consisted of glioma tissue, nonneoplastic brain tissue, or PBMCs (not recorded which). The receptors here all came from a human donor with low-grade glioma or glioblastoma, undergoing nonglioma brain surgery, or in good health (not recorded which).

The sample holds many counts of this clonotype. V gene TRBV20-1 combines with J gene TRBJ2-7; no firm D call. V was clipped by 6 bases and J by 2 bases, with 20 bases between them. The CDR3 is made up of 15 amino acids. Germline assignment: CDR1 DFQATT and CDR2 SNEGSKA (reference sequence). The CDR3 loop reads CSASNLRRPTYEQYF. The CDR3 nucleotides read TGCAGTGCAAGTAACCTGAGGAGACCAACCTACGAGCAGTACTTC.

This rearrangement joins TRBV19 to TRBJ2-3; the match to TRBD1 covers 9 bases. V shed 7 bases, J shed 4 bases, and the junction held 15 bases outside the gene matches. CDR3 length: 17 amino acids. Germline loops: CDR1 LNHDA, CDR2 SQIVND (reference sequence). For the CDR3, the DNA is TGTGCCAGTACCACAACCATGGGGGACAGGGCGGCAGATACGCAGTATTTT. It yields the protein CASTTTMGDRAADTQYF.

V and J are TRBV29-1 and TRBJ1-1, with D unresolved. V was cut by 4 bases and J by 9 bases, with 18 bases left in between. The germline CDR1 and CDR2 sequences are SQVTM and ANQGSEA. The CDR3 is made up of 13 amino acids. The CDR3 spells CSVAAGERVKAFF. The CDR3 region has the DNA TGCAGCGTTGCCGCCGGGGAGAGGGTTAAAGCTTTCTTT.

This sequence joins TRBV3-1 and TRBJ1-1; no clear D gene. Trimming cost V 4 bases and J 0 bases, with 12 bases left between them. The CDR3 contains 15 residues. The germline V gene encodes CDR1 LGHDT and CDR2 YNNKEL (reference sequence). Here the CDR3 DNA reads TGTGCCAGCAGCCGAGGATCGCAGATGAACACTGAAGCTTTCTTT. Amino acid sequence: CASSRGSQMNTEAFF. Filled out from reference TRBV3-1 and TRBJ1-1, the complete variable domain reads DTAVSQTPKYLVTQMGNDKSIKCEQNLGHDTMYWYKQDSKKFLKIMFSYNNKELIINETVPNRFSPKSPDKAHLNLHINSLELGDSAVYFCASSRGSQMNTEAFFGQGTRLTVV.

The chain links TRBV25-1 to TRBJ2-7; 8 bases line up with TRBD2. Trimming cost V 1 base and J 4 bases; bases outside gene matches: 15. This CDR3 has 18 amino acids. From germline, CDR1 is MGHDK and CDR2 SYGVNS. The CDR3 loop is CASSESRYQSGSTYEQYF. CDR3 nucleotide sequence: TGTGCCAGCAGTGAATCTCGTTACCAGAGCGGGAGTACTTACGAGCAGTACTTC.

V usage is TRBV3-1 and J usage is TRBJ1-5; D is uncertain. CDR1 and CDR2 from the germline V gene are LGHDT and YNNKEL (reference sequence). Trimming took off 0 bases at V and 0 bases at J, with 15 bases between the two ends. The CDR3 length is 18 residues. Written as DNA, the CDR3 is TGTGCCAGCAGCCAAGATCCCCCAGGTGAAAATAGCAATCAGCCCCAGCATTTT. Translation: CASSQDPPGENSNQPQHF.

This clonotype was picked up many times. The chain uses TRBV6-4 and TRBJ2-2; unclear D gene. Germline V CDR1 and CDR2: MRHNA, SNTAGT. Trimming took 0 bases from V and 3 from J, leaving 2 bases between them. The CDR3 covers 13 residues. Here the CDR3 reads CASSDSDTGELFF. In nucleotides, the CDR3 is TGTGCCAGCAGTGACTCGGACACCGGGGAGCTGTTTTTT.

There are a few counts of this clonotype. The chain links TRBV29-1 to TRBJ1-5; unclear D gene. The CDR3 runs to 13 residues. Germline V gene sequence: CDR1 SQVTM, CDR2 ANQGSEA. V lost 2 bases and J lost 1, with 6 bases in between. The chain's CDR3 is CSVEFGSNQPQHF. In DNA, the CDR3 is TGCAGCGTTGAATTCGGCAGCAATCAGCCCCAGCATTTT. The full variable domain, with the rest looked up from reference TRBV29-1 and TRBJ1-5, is SAVISQKPSRDICQRGTSLTIQCQVDSQVTMMFWYRQQPGQSLTLIATANQGSEATYESGFVIDKFPISRPNLTFSTLTVSNMSPEDSSIYLCSVEFGSNQPQHFGDGTRLSIL.

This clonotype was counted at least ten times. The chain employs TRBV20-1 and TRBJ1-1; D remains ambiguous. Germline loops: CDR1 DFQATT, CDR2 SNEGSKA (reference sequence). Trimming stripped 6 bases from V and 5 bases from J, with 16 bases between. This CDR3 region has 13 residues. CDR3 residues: CSAADRFGTEAFF. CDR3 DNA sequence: TGCAGTGCAGCGGACCGGTTCGGAACTGAAGCTTTCTTT.

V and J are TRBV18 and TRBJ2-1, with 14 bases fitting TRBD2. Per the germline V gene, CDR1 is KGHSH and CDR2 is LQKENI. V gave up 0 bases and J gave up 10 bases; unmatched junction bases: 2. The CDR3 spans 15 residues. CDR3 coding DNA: TGTGCCAGCTCACCACCTGGACTAGCGGGAGGAGAGCAGTTCTTC. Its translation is CASSPPGLAGGEQFF.

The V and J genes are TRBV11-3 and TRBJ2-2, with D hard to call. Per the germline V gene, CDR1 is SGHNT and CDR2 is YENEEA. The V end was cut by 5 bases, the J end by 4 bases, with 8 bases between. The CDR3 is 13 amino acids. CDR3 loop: CASSASPTGELFF. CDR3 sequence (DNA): TGTGCCAGCAGCGCGAGCCCCACCGGGGAGCTGTTTTTT. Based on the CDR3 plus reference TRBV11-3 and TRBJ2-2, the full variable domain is EAGVVQSPRYKIIEKKQPVAFWCNPISGHNTLYWYLQNLGQGPELLIRYENEEAVDDSQLPKDRFSAERLKGVDSTLKIQPAELGDSAVYLCASSASPTGELFFGEGSRLTVL.

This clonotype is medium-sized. The CDR3 nucleotides read TGTGCCAGCAGTGCCTACTACGAGCAGTACTTC. Translating it yields CASSAYYEQYF. The J gene is TRBJ2-7, the V gene TRBV28, with D unclear. Germline values: CDR1 MDHEN, CDR2 SYDVKM. The CDR3 is 11 amino acids. V was shortened by 5 bases and J by 3 bases, with 5 bases between the two germline ends.

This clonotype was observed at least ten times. The CDR3 spells CASSQGRQDYGYTF. The CDR3 region has the DNA TGTGCCAGCAGCCAAGGACGACAAGACTATGGCTACACCTTC. The rearrangement links TRBV14 to TRBJ1-2; D is undetermined. The CDR3 extends over 14 amino acids. Germline V gene data show CDR1 as SGHDN and CDR2 as FVKESK. V was trimmed by 1 base and J by 3 bases, leaving 9 bases between them.

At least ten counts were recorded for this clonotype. The CDR3 sequence: CATSRVTGGVNEQFF. In DNA form, the CDR3 reads TGTGCCACCAGCAGAGTGACGGGAGGTGTGAATGAGCAGTTCTTC. V gene TRBV15 combines with J gene TRBJ2-1; 7 positions agree with TRBD2. J lost 7 bases, V lost 1 base, and 7 bases had no gene match. CDR1 LNHNV and CDR2 YYDKDF come from the germline V gene (reference sequence). This CDR3 has 15 residues.

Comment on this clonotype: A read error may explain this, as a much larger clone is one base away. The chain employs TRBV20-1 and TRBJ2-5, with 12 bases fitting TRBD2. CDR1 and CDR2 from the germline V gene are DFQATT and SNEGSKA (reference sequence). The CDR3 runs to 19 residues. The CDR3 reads CSARDRLLAGGPDQETRYF. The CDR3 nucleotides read TGCAGTGCTAGAGATCGGTTGCTAGCGGGAGGGCCCGATCAAGAGACCCGGTACTTC.

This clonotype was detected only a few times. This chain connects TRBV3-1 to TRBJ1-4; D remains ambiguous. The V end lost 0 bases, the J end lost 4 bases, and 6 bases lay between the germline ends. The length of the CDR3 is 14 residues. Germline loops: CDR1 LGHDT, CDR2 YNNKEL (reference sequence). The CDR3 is CASSQDLHNEKLFF. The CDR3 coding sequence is TGTGCCAGCAGCCAAGATCTGCATAATGAAAAACTGTTTTTT.

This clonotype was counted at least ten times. CDR3 sequence (DNA): TGTGCCAGCAGATCTAGGACAGGGGCCCAAGAGACCCAGTACTTC. It encodes CASRSRTGAQETQYF. The chain has TRBV6-1 and TRBJ2-5; 9 positions match TRBD1. Germline trimming cut 6 bases from V and 1 base from J; bases unmatched to any gene: 6. The CDR3 sequence is 15 residues long. Looked up from germline, CDR1 is MNHNS and CDR2 is SASEGT.

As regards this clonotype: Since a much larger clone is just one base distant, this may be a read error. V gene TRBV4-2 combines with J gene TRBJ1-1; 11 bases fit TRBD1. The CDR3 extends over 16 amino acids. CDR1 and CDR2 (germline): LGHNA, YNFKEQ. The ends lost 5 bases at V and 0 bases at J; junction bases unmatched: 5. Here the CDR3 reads CASSKGQGVVNTEAFF. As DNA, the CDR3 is TGTGCCAGCAGCAAGGGACAGGGGGTCGTGAACACTGAAGCTTTCTTT.

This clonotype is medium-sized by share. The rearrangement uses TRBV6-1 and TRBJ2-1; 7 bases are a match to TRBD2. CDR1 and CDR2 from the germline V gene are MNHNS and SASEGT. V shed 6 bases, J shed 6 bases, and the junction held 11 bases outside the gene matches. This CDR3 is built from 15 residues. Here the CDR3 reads CASSSSGTIGNEQFF. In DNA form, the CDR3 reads TGTGCCAGCAGCAGTTCCGGGACTATAGGCAATGAGCAGTTCTTC.

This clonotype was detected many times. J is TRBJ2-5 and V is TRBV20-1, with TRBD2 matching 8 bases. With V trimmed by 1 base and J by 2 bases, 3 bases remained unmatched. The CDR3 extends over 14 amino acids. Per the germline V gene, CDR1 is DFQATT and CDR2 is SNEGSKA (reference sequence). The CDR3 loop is CSARGTSGQETQYF. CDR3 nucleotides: TGCAGTGCTAGAGGTACTAGCGGTCAAGAGACCCAGTACTTC.